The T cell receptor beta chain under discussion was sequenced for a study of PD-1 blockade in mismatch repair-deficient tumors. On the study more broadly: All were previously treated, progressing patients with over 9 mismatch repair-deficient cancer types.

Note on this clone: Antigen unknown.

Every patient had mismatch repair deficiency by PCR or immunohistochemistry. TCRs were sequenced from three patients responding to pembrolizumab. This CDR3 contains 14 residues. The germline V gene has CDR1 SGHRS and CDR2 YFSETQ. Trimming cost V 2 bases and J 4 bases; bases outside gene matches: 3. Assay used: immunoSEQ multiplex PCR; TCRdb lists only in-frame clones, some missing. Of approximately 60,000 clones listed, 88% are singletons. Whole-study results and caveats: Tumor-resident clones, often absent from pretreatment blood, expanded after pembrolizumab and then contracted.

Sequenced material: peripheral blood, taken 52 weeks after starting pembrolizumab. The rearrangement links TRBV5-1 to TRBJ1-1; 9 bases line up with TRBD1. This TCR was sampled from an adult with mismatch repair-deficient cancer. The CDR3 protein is CASSFDRGATEAFF. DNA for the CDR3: TGCGCCAGCAGCTTCGACAGGGGGGCCACTGAAGCTTTCTTT.